This is a list of T cell receptor beta chains from one sample in a study of PD-L1 blockade in urothelial cancer. The repertoire was sequenced with immunoSEQ multiplex PCR; TCRdb's copy has only in-frame clones and lacks some. The profile shows tens of thousands of clones, about four fifths of them singletons. The source was PBMCs, collected around atezolizumab (anti-PD-L1) treatment. The receptor source for this set is a man between 60 and 75 years old with urothelial cancer. CDR3s include the opening cysteine and the closing phenylalanine or tryptophan. A D gene is named only where the DNA matches it firmly. Size tells how often a clone was seen (once, few, many) or the class of an expanded clone, and some rows leave it out.

V: TRBV7-2; size: -; J: TRBJ1-1; D: -; length: 11; CDR3: CASSLVTEAFF; DNA: TGTGCCAGCAGCTTAGTGACTGAGGCTTTCTTT
V: TRBV4-3; size: once; J: TRBJ1-2; D: -; length: 12; CDR3: CASSQGRDGYTF; DNA: TGCGCCAGCAGCCAAGGGCGGGATGGCTACACCTTC
V: TRBV2; size: few; J: TRBJ2-7; D: -; length: 15; CDR3: CASSELDRYSYEQYF; DNA: TGTGCCAGCAGTGAATTGGACAGATACTCCTACGAGCAGTACTTC
V: TRBV25-1; size: -; J: TRBJ2-7; D: -; length: 15; CDR3: CASSLSRGGRSEQYF; DNA: TGTGCCAGCAGTTTGTCGAGAGGGGGTAGGTCCGAGCAGTACTTC
V: TRBV7-9; size: -; J: TRBJ1-4; D: TRBD1; length: 14; CDR3: CASSLGGGVEKLFF; DNA: TGTGCCAGCAGCTTAGGAGGGGGCGTTGAAAAACTGTTTTTT
V: TRBV5-1; size: -; J: TRBJ1-1; D: -; length: 16; CDR3: CASSLGVSGWTTEAFF; DNA: TGCGCCAGCAGCCTGGGGGTGAGCGGCTGGACCACTGAAGCTTTCTTT
V: TRBV2; size: few; J: TRBJ2-3; D: TRBD1; length: 16; CDR3: CASIPRQGAVADTQYF; DNA: TGTGCCAGCATCCCTCGACAGGGGGCGGTGGCAGATACGCAGTATTTT
V: TRBV7-2; size: once; J: TRBJ1-1; D: TRBD1; length: 16; CDR3: CASSLQQGAANTEAFF; DNA: TGTGCCAGCAGCTTACAACAGGGGGCCGCGAACACTGAAGCTTTCTTT
V: TRBV6-5; size: -; J: TRBJ2-1; D: TRBD2; length: 15; CDR3: CASSQLAPSYNEQFF; DNA: TGTGCCAGCAGCCAACTAGCGCCCTCCTACAATGAGCAGTTCTTC
V: TRBV6-1; size: -; J: TRBJ1-1; D: -; length: 15; CDR3: CASSQGRLLNTEAFF; DNA: TGTGCCAGCAGTCAGGGGCGACTCCTGAACACTGAAGCTTTCTTT
V: TRBV10-3; size: -; J: TRBJ2-3; D: TRBD1; length: 14; CDR3: CAITPGQGMDTQYF; DNA: TGTGCCATCACACCGGGACAGGGTATGGATACGCAGTATTTT
V: TRBV7-6; size: -; J: TRBJ2-2; D: -; length: 14; CDR3: CASSSLQTVGELFF; DNA: TGTGCCAGCAGCTCCCTACAGACGGTCGGGGAGCTGTTTTTT
V: TRBV2; size: -; J: TRBJ2-7; D: TRBD1; length: 14; CDR3: CASTQGAKTYEQYF; DNA: TGTGCCAGCACGCAGGGGGCAAAAACATACGAGCAGTACTTC
V: TRBV7-8; size: -; J: TRBJ2-3; D: TRBD2; length: 17; CDR3: CASSSLTSAEGKFTQYF; DNA: TGTGCCAGCAGCTCCCTAACTAGCGCCGAAGGGAAATTTACGCAGTATTTT
V: TRBV9; size: -; J: TRBJ1-4; D: TRBD1; length: 14; CDR3: CASSLQGGDEKLFF; DNA: TGTGCCAGCAGCCTACAGGGGGGGGATGAAAAACTGTTTTTT
V: TRBV7-9; size: -; J: TRBJ2-6; D: TRBD1; length: 17; CDR3: CASTQPGQGTGANVLTF; DNA: TGTGCCAGCACTCAACCGGGACAGGGAACTGGGGCCAACGTCCTGACTTTC
V: TRBV7-9; size: -; J: TRBJ2-1; D: TRBD1; length: 12; CDR3: CATEQGAGEQFF; DNA: TGTGCCACAGAACAGGGGGCGGGTGAGCAGTTCTTC